The source of this TCR beta chain is a study of blood T cell repertoires in COVID-19. Across the study: Donors in the United States, Italy and Spain gave samples during acute or convalescent COVID-19.

Germline V gene lookup returns CDR1 LNHNV and CDR2 YYDKDF (reference sequence). This CDR3 is built from 12 residues. V shed 8 bases and J shed 6 bases, with 11 bases lying between them. Libraries were prepared by immunoSEQ multiplex PCR; TCRdb keeps only in-frame clonotypes and omits some of them. The profile shows 80,000 to 90,000 clones, approximately 90% of them singletons. Source material: peripheral blood. This receptor was identified in a man aged 55 to 70 with acute or convalescent COVID-19. The V call is TRBV15, the J call TRBJ1-3; D remains ambiguous. Written as DNA, the CDR3 is TGTGCCACCGGCCCGGGAACAAACACCATATATTTT. This encodes CATGPGTNTIYF.